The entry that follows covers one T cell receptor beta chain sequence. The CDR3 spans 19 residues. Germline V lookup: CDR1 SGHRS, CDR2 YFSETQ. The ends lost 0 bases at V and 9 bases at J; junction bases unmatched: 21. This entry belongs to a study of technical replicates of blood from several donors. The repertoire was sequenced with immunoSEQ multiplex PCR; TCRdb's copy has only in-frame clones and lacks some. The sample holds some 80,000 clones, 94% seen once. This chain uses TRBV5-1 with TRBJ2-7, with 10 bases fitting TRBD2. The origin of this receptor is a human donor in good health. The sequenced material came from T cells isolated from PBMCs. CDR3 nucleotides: TGCGCCAGCAGCTTGGGCCCAGCGGGAGGGCCTTGGGATACCGCCGGGCAGTACTTC. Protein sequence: CASSLGPAGGPWDTAGQYF.